This T cell receptor beta chain was captured by sequencing in a study of early T cells in non-severe SARS-CoV-2 infection. The CDR3 is 14 amino acids. In germline, CDR1 is SGHAT, CDR2 FQNNGV. J gave up 3 bases and V 5 bases, and 6 bases lay outside the gene matches. This clonotype was detected a few times. One entry per CDR3 protein, called by TCRdb with MiXCR from the 5' RACE reads. Among 55,000 to 80,000 distinct CDR3 sequences listed, around 12% were seen once. The genes are TRBV11-2 and TRBJ1-2; 7 bases align to TRBD1. The sequence came from an adult who was a healthcare worker with PCR-confirmed SARS-CoV-2 infection or an uninfected control (not recorded which). The sequences come from whole blood, collected at baseline. CDR3 coding DNA: TGTGCCAGCAGCCACACAGGGGCTGACTATGGCTACACCTTC. Its protein is CASSHTGADYGYTF.